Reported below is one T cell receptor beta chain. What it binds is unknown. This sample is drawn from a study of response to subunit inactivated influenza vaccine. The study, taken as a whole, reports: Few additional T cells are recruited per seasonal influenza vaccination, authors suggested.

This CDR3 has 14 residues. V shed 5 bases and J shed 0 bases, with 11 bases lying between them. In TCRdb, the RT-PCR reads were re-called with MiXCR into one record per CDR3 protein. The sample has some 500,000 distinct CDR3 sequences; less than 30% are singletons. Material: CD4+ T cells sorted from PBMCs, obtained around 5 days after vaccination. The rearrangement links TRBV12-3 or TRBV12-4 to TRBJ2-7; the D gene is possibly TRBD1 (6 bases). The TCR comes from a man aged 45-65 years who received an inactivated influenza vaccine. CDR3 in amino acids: CASSLTGASYEQYF. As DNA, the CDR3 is TGTGCCAGCAGTCTGACAGGAGCCTCCTACGAGCAGTACTTC.